This T cell receptor (beta chain) was sequenced in a study of PD-L1 blockade in urothelial cancer. About the research overall: Prior chemotherapy in patients spanned 0 to 3 regimens. Whole-study findings and limits: A pretreatment blood TCR clonality that fell below the median predicted better progression-free and overall survival.

Stated time point: pretreatment peripheral blood. There were between 1 and 8 samples from each patient, taken pretreatment and on-treatment. A note on this clone: Antigen specificity is unknown.

The method was immunoSEQ multiplex PCR; TCRdb's version includes in-frame clones alone and lacks a portion of them. The repertoire includes about 85,000 clones, approximately 87% of them detected once, and approximately 15% sits in the top ten. CDR3 length: 16 amino acids. CDR1 and CDR2 from the germline V gene are KGHSH and LQKENI. Trimming at V came to 6 bases and at J to 7 bases, leaving 10 bases not matched to a gene. Sequencing was performed on PBMCs, taken around atezolizumab (anti-PD-L1) treatment. J is TRBJ2-1 and V is TRBV18; 12 bases are shared with TRBD2. This receptor was taken from a man aged 60 to 69 with urothelial cancer. CDR3 in amino acids: CASSSGLAGPGNEQFF. The CDR3 bases are TGTGCCAGCTCCTCGGGACTAGCGGGCCCCGGGAATGAGCAGTTCTTC. Full variable domain (outside the CDR3, taken from reference TRBV18 and TRBJ2-1): NAGVMQNPRHLVRRRGQEARLRCSPMKGHSHVYWYRQLPEEGLKFMVYLQKENIIDESGMPKERFSAEFPKEGPSILRIQQVVRGDSAAYFCASSSGLAGPGNEQFFGPGTRLTVL.